A selection of T cell receptor beta chains follows, all from one sample in a study of CD8 T cells in Susac syndrome. Each CDR3 protein gets one entry after TCRdb re-called the immunoSEQ multiplex PCR reads with MiXCR. The data contain approximately 120,000 distinct CDR3 sequences, about 93% of them singletons. Sequenced: CD8+ T cells from PBMCs. These TCRs come from a human donor with Susac syndrome. Both conserved end residues are part of each CDR3. Fields, in order: V gene, D gene, J gene, clone size, CDR3 protein, CDR3 DNA. The D gene is left open where the match is weak. Rows give clone size only sometimes, using once, few, many, or a class for an expanded clone.

TRBV27	NA	TRBJ1-1	NA	CASSLRGGNTEAFF	TGTGCCAGCAGTTTGAGGGGAGGGAACACTGAAGCTTTCTTT
TRBV14	NA	TRBJ2-7	NA	CASSQEDSGAWEQYF	TGTGCCAGCAGCCAAGAGGACTCCGGCGCTTGGGAGCAGTACTTC
TRBV7-8	TRBD1	TRBJ2-3	NA	CASSLSRGQGGSTDTQYF	TGTGCCAGCAGCTTATCTAGAGGACAGGGCGGAAGCACAGATACGCAGTATTTT
TRBV4-3	NA	TRBJ2-7	NA	CASSQGMPGAYEQYF	TGCGCCAGCAGCCAAGGGATGCCGGGGGCCTACGAGCAGTACTTC
TRBV27	NA	TRBJ1-1	NA	CASSPGTEEMNTEAFF	TGTGCCAGCAGTCCGGGGACCGAGGAGATGAACACTGAAGCTTTCTTT
TRBV30	NA	TRBJ2-3	NA	CAWAGGREYKYF	TGTGCCTGGGCTGGCGGACGGGAGTATAAGTATTTT
TRBV20-1	TRBD2	TRBJ2-7	NA	CSARDLASGGGNSYEQYF	TGCAGTGCTAGAGATCTTGCTAGCGGGGGGGGAAACTCCTACGAGCAGTACTTC
TRBV5-1	NA	TRBJ2-1	NA	CASSLVPGEYNEQFF	TGCGCCAGCAGCTTGGTCCCGGGGGAGTACAATGAGCAGTTCTTC
TRBV5-6	NA	TRBJ1-6	NA	CASSPWGHQVNSPLHF	TGTGCCAGCAGCCCGTGGGGCCACCAGGTGAATTCACCCCTCCACTTT
TRBV20-1	TRBD1	TRBJ2-7	NA	CSAGQGGYEQYF	TGCAGTGCAGGACAGGGAGGCTACGAGCAGTACTTC
TRBV4-1	NA	TRBJ2-7	NA	CASSQVGRHPTYEQYF	TGCGCCAGCAGCCAAGTTGGGAGGCACCCAACCTACGAGCAGTACTTC
TRBV6-2/TRBV6-3	TRBD2	TRBJ2-1	NA	CATSTRVAGRVEQFF	TGTGCCACCTCCACTCGGGTAGCGGGACGGGTTGAGCAGTTCTTC
TRBV30	NA	TRBJ2-3	once	CAWTSTGISTDTQYF	TGTGCCTGGACTTCGACGGGGATCAGCACAGATACGCAGTATTTT
TRBV6-5	TRBD1	TRBJ2-5	NA	CASSYLLRDRGREGVETQYF	TGTGCCAGCAGTTACTTACTCCGGGACAGGGGGCGAGAGGGAGTAGAGACCCAGTACTTC
TRBV6-6	NA	TRBJ2-2	NA	CASRTTGPNTGELFF	TGTGCCAGCAGAACGACAGGACCGAACACCGGGGAGCTGTTTTTT
TRBV20-1	TRBD2	TRBJ2-5	NA	CSARGGGWETQYF	TGCAGTGCTCGGGGGGGCGGTTGGGAGACCCAGTACTTC
TRBV12-3/TRBV12-4	NA	TRBJ2-5	NA	CASSLRGVWETQYF	TGTGCCAGCAGTTTAAGAGGGGTTTGGGAGACCCAGTACTTC
TRBV20-1	NA	TRBJ2-1	NA	CSASLGNEQFF	TGCAGTGCTAGTCTCGGGAATGAGCAGTTCTTC
TRBV6-1	TRBD2	TRBJ2-3	NA	CASSESLAGGLDTQYF	TGTGCCAGCAGTGAATCGCTAGCGGGGGGGCTTGATACGCAGTATTTT
TRBV7-9	NA	TRBJ2-7	few	CASSLLDSPYEQYF	TGTGCCAGCAGCTTACTAGACAGCCCCTACGAGCAGTACTTC
TRBV7-3	NA	TRBJ2-7	few	CASSSGPTYEQYF	TGTGCCAGCAGCTCCGGTCCAACCTACGAGCAGTACTTC
TRBV4-1	TRBD1	TRBJ1-2	NA	CASSHRQGSYGYGYTF	TGCGCCAGCAGCCATCGACAGGGGAGTTATGGCTATGGCTACACCTTC
TRBV19	TRBD1	TRBJ2-1	NA	CASSIDLGGQSEQFF	TGTGCCAGTAGTATAGATCTTGGGGGACAGTCCGAGCAGTTCTTC
TRBV6-1	NA	TRBJ2-5	NA	CASATRSAQETQYF	TGTGCCTCAGCGACCCGCAGCGCCCAAGAGACCCAGTACTTC
TRBV28	NA	TRBJ1-5	NA	CASSSRPTGNQPQHF	TGTGCCAGCAGTTCCCGCCCGACAGGCAATCAGCCCCAGCATTTT
TRBV30	TRBD1	TRBJ1-6	NA	CAWTGTGSSPLHF	TGTGCCTGGACCGGGACAGGGTCTTCACCCCTCCACTTT
TRBV6-1	NA	TRBJ2-2	NA	CASSPRGDNTGELFF	TGTGCCAGCAGTCCTAGGGGGGATAACACCGGGGAGCTGTTTTTT
TRBV29-1	NA	TRBJ2-3	NA	CSVAGGTDTQYF	TGCAGCGTTGCGGGGGGCACAGATACGCAGTATTTT
TRBV4-1	TRBD1	TRBJ2-3	NA	CASSQDGTGVADTQYF	TGCGCCAGCAGCCAAGACGGGACAGGGGTGGCAGATACGCAGTATTTT
TRBV7-9	TRBD1	TRBJ1-2	NA	CASSPGTGGKDGYTF	TGTGCCAGCAGCCCCGGGACAGGGGGCAAAGATGGCTACACCTTC
TRBV5-6	NA	TRBJ2-7	NA	CASSTPGIYEQYF	TGTGCCAGCAGCACGCCGGGGATCTACGAGCAGTACTTC
TRBV27	NA	TRBJ1-1	NA	CASSISAGTEAFF	TGTGCCAGCAGTATTAGCGCGGGCACTGAAGCTTTCTTT
TRBV4-1	NA	TRBJ2-4	few	CASSHGSIQYF	TGCGCCAGCAGCCACGGAAGCATTCAGTACTTC
TRBV6-1	TRBD1	TRBJ1-1	NA	CASSDGTGIGEAFF	TGTGCCAGCAGTGATGGGACAGGGATTGGTGAAGCTTTCTTT
TRBV3-1	NA	TRBJ2-5	NA	CASSLHYSTAETGIMETQYF	TGTGCCAGCAGCCTTCATTATAGTACGGCGGAGACAGGAATTATGGAGACCCAGTACTTC
TRBV20-1	NA	TRBJ1-1	NA	CSAAPLGGEAFF	TGCAGTGCTGCCCCACTGGGGGGTGAAGCTTTCTTT
TRBV10-3	NA	TRBJ1-1	once	CAISESKGRVSGTEAFF	TGTGCCATCAGTGAGTCGAAGGGGAGGGTGAGTGGCACTGAAGCTTTCTTT
TRBV20-1	TRBD2	TRBJ2-7	NA	CSARDQAGGSYEQYF	TGCAGTGCTAGAGATCAGGCGGGGGGCTCCTACGAGCAGTACTTC
TRBV15	NA	TRBJ1-4	NA	CATSRGPNEKLFF	TGTGCCACCAGCAGAGGGCCGAATGAAAAACTGTTTTTT